This T cell receptor beta chain was retrieved from a study of CD8+ T cells in alopecia areata (dated by TCRdb to the late 2010s). About the study as a whole: Treated patients were enrolled in an open-label pilot trial of oral tofacitinib at 5 to 10 mg twice daily for moderate-to-severe alopecia areata. Tofacitinib was administered for 6 to 18 months, and 6 months of follow-up off drug were then conducted to assess delayed response and recurrence. For the treated patients, the SALT score, which quantifies what percentage of scalp surface area is affected, served as the measure of disease severity. The study used high-throughput TCRbeta sequencing to examine T cell clonal expansion in alopecia areata, in both the C3H/HeJ mouse model and human patients. Scalp tissue and sorted CD4+ and CD8+ peripheral blood T cells from patchy and totalis/universalis alopecia areata patients and from healthy controls were covered by human TCRbeta sequencing. Biopsies were taken from tofacitinib-treated patients at baseline and at 4 and 24 weeks of treatment, and a later scalp biopsy was taken in several of the tofacitinib-treated patients. Clonality in the scalp was compared among normal scalp (n=4), patchy alopecia areata scalp (n=8), and alopecia totalis/universalis scalp (n=8). RNA came from the PAXgene miRNA kit for fixed scalp, the miRNeasy kit for PBMCs, and the RNeasy kit for mouse skin. TCRbeta CDR3 regions were amplified by immunoSEQ multiplex PCR using 35 Vbeta forward and 13 Jbeta reverse primers.

Here V drops 6 bases and J drops 0 bases, and the junction holds 11 bases not matched to any gene. The germline V gene provides CDR1 SQVTM and CDR2 ANQGSEA. CDR3 length: 16 amino acids, cysteine to phenylalanine. This entry keeps only the CDR3 DNA: 48 bases, framed from base 1. Per the publication, the time point label means: around 28 days on oral tofacitinib. The sample's treatment or condition label, in plain terms: oral pan-JAK inhibitor, 5-10 mg twice daily. From alopecia areata patients, peripheral blood was collected along with lesional scalp punch biopsies. PBMCs were isolated by density centrifugation and stained for CD3, CD4 and CD8, after which CD4+ and CD8+ T cells were sorted on a FACSAria. Receptor libraries were prepared by the immunoSEQ multiplex PCR assay. RNA was extracted from all samples and reverse transcribed into cDNA, which served as template for TCR sequencing. SuperScript III was used for first-strand cDNA synthesis, primed with a 2:1 mix of oligo-dT and random hexamers. Amplification bias was assessed with a synthetic immune receptor repertoire, and residual bias was removed computationally. As for the original processing: Raw reads were preprocessed to remove errors, and CDR3 was defined according to IMGT conventions as the region from the conserved cysteine to phenylalanine. To get clonality, Shannon entropy was normalized by log2 of the number of productive unique TCRs and the result was subtracted from 1. Scalp TCRbeta sequences were cross-referenced with sorted blood CD4 and CD8 repertoires so that the CD4 or CD8 identity of scalp clones could be inferred. TCRdb carries this immuneACCESS record with in-frame sequences only. Its versions omit some clonotypes, under half of them owing to an unresolved V gene in the studies checked, with the rest unexplained. That table is the source of V, J and clone size, and D and trimming were worked out from the DNA. The sample table contains 200,000 to 250,000 clones; only one count was recorded for about 50% of them. 1.6% of the sample comes from the top ten.

Concerning this clone: Its antigen is still unknown. Base qualities are not provided; no much larger clone lies one nucleotide away.

Study-level results and caveats: Shared TCR sequences between patients were less evident than in mice, which may be partly attributable to HLA diversity in the patient population. Resident alphabeta T cells in normal human skin are also sequenced, complicating scalp TCR repertoire analysis, unlike mouse skin dominated by gammadelta T cells. With tofacitinib, both scalp clonality and the number of expanded CD8+ clones among the top 100 scalp clones went down significantly. Because the treated cohort was small and had only one nonresponder, larger studies are needed to examine links between baseline CD8+ expansion and response. During tofacitinib treatment, many expanded lesional clones remained in scalp and blood, and this persistence may partly explain relapse after treatment is stopped. Higher clonality and more expanded CD8+ clones were observed in lesional scalp than in normal scalp, particularly in alopecia totalis/universalis, a finding suggestive of antigenic drive.

The sample here was CD4+ T cells sorted from blood, taken at week 4, from a patient treated with tofacitinib. The receptor comes from a human donor with alopecia areata. The chain uses TRBV29-1 and TRBJ1-1, with 9 bases in between that match TRBD1. The CDR3 region: CSVTPGQGIMNTEAFF. In nucleotide form, the sequence is TGCAGCGTCACTCCGGGACAGGGAATTATGAACACTGAAGCTTTCTTT.